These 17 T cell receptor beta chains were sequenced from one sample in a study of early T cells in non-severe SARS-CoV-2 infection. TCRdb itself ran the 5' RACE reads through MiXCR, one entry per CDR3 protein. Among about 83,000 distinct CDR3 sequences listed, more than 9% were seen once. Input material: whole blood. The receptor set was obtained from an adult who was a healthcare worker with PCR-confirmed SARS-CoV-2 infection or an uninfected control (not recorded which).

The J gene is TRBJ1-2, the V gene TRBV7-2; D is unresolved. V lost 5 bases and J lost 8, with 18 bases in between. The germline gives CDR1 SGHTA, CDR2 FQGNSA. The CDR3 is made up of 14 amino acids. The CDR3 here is CASSTRRRGDGYTF. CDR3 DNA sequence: TGTGCCAGCAGCACCCGACGCCGGGGAGACGGCTACACCTTC.

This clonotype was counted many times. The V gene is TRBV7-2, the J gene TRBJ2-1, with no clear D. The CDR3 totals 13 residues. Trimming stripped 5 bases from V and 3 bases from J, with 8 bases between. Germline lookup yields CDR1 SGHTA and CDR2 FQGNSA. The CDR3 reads CASSRSHYNEQFF. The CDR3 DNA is TGTGCCAGCAGCCGATCCCACTACAATGAGCAGTTCTTC.

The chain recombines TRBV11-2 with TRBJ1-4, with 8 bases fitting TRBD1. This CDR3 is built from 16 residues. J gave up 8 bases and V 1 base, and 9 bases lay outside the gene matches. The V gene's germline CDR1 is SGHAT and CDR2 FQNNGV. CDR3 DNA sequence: TGTGCCAGCAGCTTAGGCCGGACAGGGTATGGGGAAAAACTGTTTTTT. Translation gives CASSLGRTGYGEKLFF.

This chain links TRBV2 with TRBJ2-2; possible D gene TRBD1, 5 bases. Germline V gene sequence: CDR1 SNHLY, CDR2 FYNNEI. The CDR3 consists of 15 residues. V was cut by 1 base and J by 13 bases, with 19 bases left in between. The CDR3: CASSEVQGYTRPLFF. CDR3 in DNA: TGTGCCAGCAGTGAAGTTCAGGGTTATACCCGACCGCTGTTTTTT.

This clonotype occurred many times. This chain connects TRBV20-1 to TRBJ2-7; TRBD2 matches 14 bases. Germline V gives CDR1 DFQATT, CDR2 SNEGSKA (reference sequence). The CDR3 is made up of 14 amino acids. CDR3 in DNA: TGCAGCTGGGGAGGGACTAGCGGGGGTTACGAGCAGTACTTC. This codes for CSWGGTSGGYEQYF.

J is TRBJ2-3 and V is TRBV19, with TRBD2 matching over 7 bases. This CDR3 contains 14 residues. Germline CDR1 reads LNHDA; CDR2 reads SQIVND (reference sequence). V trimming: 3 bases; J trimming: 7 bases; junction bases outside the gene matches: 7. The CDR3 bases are TGTGCCAGTAGTATGGGAGGGAGTTCGTATACGCAGTATTTT. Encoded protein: CASSMGGSSYTQYF.

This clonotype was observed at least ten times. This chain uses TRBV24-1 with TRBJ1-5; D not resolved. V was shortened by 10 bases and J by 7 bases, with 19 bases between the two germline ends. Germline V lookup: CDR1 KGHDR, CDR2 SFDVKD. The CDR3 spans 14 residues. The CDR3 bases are TGTGCCACTCTGGCGTCTGCGGTCAAGCAGCCCCAGCATTTT. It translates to CATLASAVKQPQHF.

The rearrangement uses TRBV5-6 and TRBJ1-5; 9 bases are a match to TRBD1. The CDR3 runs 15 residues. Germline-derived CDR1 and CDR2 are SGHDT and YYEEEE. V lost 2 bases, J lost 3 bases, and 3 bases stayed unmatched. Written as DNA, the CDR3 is TGTGCCAGCAGCTTACAGGGGGCGAACAATCAGCCCCAGCATTTT. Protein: CASSLQGANNQPQHF.

CDR3 protein: CASSPGLAGGSTDTQYF. The CDR3, as DNA: TGTGCCAGCAGCCCGGGACTAGCGGGAGGAAGCACAGATACGCAGTATTTT. This chain joins TRBV7-2 and TRBJ2-3; 15 bases align to TRBD2. Germline CDR1 SGHTA, CDR2 FQGNSA. Unmatched junction bases numbered 3, after V lost 5 bases and J lost 0 bases. The CDR3 consists of 17 residues.

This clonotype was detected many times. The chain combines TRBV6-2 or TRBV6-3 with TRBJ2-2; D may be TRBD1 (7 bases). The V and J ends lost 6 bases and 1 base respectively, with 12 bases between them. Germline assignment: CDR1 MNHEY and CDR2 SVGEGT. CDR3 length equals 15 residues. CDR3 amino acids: CASSRQGGNTGELFF. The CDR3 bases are TGTGCCAGCAGCCGACAGGGAGGGAACACCGGGGAGCTGTTTTTT.

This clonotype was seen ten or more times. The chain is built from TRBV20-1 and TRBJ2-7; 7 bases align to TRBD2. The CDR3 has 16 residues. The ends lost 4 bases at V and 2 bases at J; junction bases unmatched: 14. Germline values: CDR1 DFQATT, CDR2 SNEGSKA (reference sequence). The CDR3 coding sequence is TGCAGTGCTATTTCGGGACTACCGTTCCCGGCCTACGAGCAGTACTTC. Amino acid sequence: CSAISGLPFPAYEQYF.

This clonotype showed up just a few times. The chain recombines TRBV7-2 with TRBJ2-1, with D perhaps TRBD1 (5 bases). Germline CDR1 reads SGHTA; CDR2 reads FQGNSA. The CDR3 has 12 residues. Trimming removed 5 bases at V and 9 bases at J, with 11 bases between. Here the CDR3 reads CASSTPRGEQFF. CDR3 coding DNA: TGTGCCAGCAGCACCCCAAGGGGTGAGCAGTTCTTC.

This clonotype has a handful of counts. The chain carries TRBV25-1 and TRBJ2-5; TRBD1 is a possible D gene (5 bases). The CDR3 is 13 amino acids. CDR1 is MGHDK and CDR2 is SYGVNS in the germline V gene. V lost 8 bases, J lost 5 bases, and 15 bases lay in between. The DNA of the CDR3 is TGTGCCAGCGCCCAGGGTCGTGGGGAGACCCAGTACTTC. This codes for CASAQGRGETQYF.

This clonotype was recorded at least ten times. In DNA, the CDR3 is TGTGCCAGCAGCTTAGAGTACAGGTCGAACACTGAAGCTTTCTTT. Amino acid sequence: CASSLEYRSNTEAFF. The chain employs TRBV7-8 and TRBJ1-1; possible D gene TRBD1, 5 bases. Germline lookup yields CDR1 SGHVS and CDR2 FQNEAQ. Deletions cut 1 base from V and 1 base from J, with 10 bases between. This CDR3 region has 15 residues. The full variable domain, its missing parts supplied by reference TRBV7-8 and TRBJ1-1, is GAGVSQSPRYKVAKRGQDVALRCDPISGHVSLFWYQQALGQGPEFLTYFQNEAQLDKSGLPSDRFFAERPEGSVSTLKIQRTQQEDSAVYLCASSLEYRSNTEAFFGQGTRLTVV.

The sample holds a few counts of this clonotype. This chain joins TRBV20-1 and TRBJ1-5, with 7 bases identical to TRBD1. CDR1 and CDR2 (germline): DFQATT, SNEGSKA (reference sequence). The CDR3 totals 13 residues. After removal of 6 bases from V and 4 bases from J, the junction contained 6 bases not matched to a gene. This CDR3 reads CSALTGINQPQHF. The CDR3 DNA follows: TGCAGTGCACTGACAGGGATAAATCAGCCCCAGCATTTT.

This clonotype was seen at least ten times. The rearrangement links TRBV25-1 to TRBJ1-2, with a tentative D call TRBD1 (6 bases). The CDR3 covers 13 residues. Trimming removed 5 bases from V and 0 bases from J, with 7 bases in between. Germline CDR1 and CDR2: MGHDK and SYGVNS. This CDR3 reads CASSSGANYGYTF. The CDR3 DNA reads TGTGCCAGCAGTTCAGGGGCTAACTATGGCTACACCTTC.

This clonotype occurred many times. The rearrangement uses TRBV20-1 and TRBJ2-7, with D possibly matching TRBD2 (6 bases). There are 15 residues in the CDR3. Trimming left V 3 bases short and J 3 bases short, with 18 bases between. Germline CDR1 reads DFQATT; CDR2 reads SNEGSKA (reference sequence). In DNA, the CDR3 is TGCAGTGCTAGTCCCGTAGTAGCGGAGGACTACGAGCAGTACTTC. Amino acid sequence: CSASPVVAEDYEQYF.